The clone carrying this TCR beta chain was found a few times. Its specificity is not known. The sample holds other DNA sequences that translate to the same CDR3. This record comes from a study of beta chain features in type 1 diabetes. At the level of the study: Summed over all samples, the examined sorted cells came to more than 85 million. Overall study results and limits: A potential influence of HLA type upon TCRB rearrangement remained unresolved herein. Patients with Type 1 diabetes showed moderately but significantly shorter TCRB CDR3s in all four CD4+ subsets. Comparison showed that naive, central memory and Treg TCRB repertoires appeared more similar among patients than among healthy donors.

Per germline, CDR1 SNHLY and CDR2 FYNNEI. V was pared by 6 bases and J by 0 bases, with 6 bases between. The CDR3 consists of 12 residues. Every bit of the isolated RNA underwent reverse transcription, so sequencing read expressed TCRB transcripts. Profiled with immunoSEQ multiplex PCR; TCRdb holds only in-frame clones, not every one. The table lists around 280,000 clones, about 15% of them singletons, with 0.015% to 0.017% in the top ten. A CD45RO/CCR7/CD25/CD127/CD95/CD27 panel sorted naive, central memory, regulatory and stem cell-like memory CD4+ cells. The TCR was taken from a man between 18 and 29 years old with type 1 diabetes. This sequence joins TRBV2 and TRBJ2-7; D uncertain. Source material: naive CD4+ T cells from blood. In nucleotides, the CDR3 is TGTGCCAGCAGGGCGGACTCCTACGAGCAGTACTTC. It codes for CASRADSYEQYF.